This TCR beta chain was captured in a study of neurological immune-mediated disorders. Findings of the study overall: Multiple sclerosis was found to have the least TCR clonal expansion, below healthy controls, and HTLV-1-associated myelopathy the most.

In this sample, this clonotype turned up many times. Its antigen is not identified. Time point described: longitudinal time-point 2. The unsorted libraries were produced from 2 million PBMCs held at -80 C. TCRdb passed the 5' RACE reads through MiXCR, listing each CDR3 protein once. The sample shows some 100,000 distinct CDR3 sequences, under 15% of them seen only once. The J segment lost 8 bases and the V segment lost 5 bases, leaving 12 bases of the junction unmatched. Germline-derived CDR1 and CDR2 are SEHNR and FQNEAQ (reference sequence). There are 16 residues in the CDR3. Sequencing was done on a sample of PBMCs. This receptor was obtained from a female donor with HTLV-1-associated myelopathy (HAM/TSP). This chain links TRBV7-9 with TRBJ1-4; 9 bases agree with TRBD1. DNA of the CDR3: TGTGCCAGCAGCCTTAAGCGAGGGACAGGGACGGAAAAACTGTTTTTT. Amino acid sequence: CASSLKRGTGTEKLFF.